The TCR beta chain described here comes from a study of shared clonotypes between healthy human individuals. Deletions cut 3 bases from V and 3 bases from J, with 12 bases between. Per germline, CDR1 MDHEN and CDR2 SYDVKM. This CDR3 has 15 residues. This clone was counted a single time. The antigen is not known. The study, taken as a whole, reports: Larger estimated richness was generally recorded for naive subsets relative to memory subsets. Represented diversity, genetic and exposure-history alike, was limited by few donors. Rarefaction gave evidence that sorted-subset sequencing remained incomplete despite large depth.

The assay ran at deep level. Clones were sequenced by immunoSEQ multiplex PCR, and TCRdb holds only the in-frame ones, with some missing. Found here are roughly 2.2 million clones, roughly 93% of them singletons; the top ten hold 0.3% to 0.4%. Specimen: naive CD4+ T cells from PBMCs. The subset was: CD45RA+ positively selected. The chain combines TRBV28 with TRBJ1-3, with D possibly matching TRBD1 (5 bases). This sequence was found in a man between 18 and 29 years old in good health. Some clones in this sample may be carry-over from other donors' samples. CDR3 region: CASSLGLRSGNTIYF. In DNA form, the CDR3 reads TGTGCCAGCAGTTTGGGACTACGCAGTGGAAACACCATATATTTT.